The 7 T cell receptor beta chains listed next were all sequenced from one sample in a study of blood T cell repertoires in COVID-19. Libraries were prepared by immunoSEQ multiplex PCR; TCRdb keeps only in-frame clonotypes and omits some of them. The table lists 300,000 to 450,000 clones, 81% of them singletons, with about 1.2% in the top ten. Sample: peripheral blood. The receptors originated from a human donor with acute or convalescent COVID-19. The donor label of this sample is uncertain.

The chain couples TRBV13 to TRBJ1-5; a weak D match, TRBD1 (5 bases). Germline CDR1 and CDR2: PRHDT and FYEKMQ (reference sequence). CDR3 length equals 14 residues. V was pared by 0 bases and J by 6 bases, with 9 bases between. For the CDR3, the DNA is TGTGCCAGCAGCTTAGGCCGGGGGGTTCAGCCCCAGCATTTT. This translates into CASSLGRGVQPQHF.

The CDR3 DNA follows: TGTGCCAGCAGACCCGGGACAGGGGGCGCATTGGATGAGCAGTTCTTC. Residues: CASRPGTGGALDEQFF. The chain uses TRBV28 and TRBJ2-1; 12 bases line up with TRBD1. The germline V gene has CDR1 MDHEN and CDR2 SYDVKM. This CDR3 is 16 amino acids long. Trimming removed 6 bases from V and 8 bases from J; junction bases left unmatched: 11. Variable domain in full (rest from reference TRBV28 and TRBJ2-1): DVKVTQSSRYLVKRTGEKVFLECVQDMDHENMFWYRQDPGLGLRLIYFSYDVKMKEKGDIPEGYSVSREKKERFSLILESASTNQTSMYLCASRPGTGGALDEQFFGPGTRLTVL.

V gene TRBV2 combines with J gene TRBJ1-5; D remains unclear. This CDR3 region has 15 residues. The germline V gene has CDR1 SNHLY and CDR2 FYNNEI. V was shortened by 6 bases and J by 0 bases, with 12 bases between the two germline ends. This CDR3 reads CASRAGSYSNQPQHF. The DNA of the CDR3 is TGTGCCAGCAGGGCCGGGAGCTATAGCAATCAGCCCCAGCATTTT.

The V call is TRBV18, the J call TRBJ2-1; D is ambiguous. Per the germline V gene, CDR1 is KGHSH and CDR2 is LQKENI. The CDR3 loop spans 13 amino acids. Between the trimmed V and J ends, which lost 3 bases and 1 base, there was a span of 4 bases. The CDR3 nucleotides are TGTGCCAGCTCACCCCAATCCTACAATGAGCAGTTCTTC. Protein sequence: CASSPQSYNEQFF. Full variable domain (remainder filled in from reference TRBV18 and TRBJ2-1): NAGVMQNPRHLVRRRGQEARLRCSPMKGHSHVYWYRQLPEEGLKFMVYLQKENIIDESGMPKERFSAEFPKEGPSILRIQQVVRGDSAAYFCASSPQSYNEQFFGPGTRLTVL.

The rearrangement uses TRBV11-2 and TRBJ1-1; D not certain. This CDR3 has 15 amino acids. V lost 5 bases, J lost 1 base, and 14 bases lay in between. CDR1 is SGHAT and CDR2 is FQNNGV in the germline V gene. CDR3 in DNA: TGTGCCAGCAGCCCCTCACCAACGGGGAACACTGAAGCTTTCTTT. This translates into CASSPSPTGNTEAFF.

The rearrangement joins TRBV12-3 or TRBV12-4 to TRBJ2-2, with D possibly matching TRBD1 (5 bases). The CDR3 length is 13 residues. V shed 10 bases and J shed 7 bases, with 16 bases lying between them. This chain's CDR3 is CATQGAANGELFF. The CDR3 coding sequence is TGTGCCACACAAGGGGCAGCTAACGGGGAGCTGTTTTTT.

CDR3 nucleotides: TGTGCCAGCAGTTACAGGACAGAGAACTATGGCTACACCTTC. Its translation: CASSYRTENYGYTF. The chain joins TRBV6-5 to TRBJ1-2; tentative D call: TRBD1 (6 bases). The germline gives CDR1 MNHEY, CDR2 SVGAGI. Trimming shortened V by 2 bases and J by 2 bases, and 9 bases separated the two germline ends. CDR3 length: 14 amino acids.